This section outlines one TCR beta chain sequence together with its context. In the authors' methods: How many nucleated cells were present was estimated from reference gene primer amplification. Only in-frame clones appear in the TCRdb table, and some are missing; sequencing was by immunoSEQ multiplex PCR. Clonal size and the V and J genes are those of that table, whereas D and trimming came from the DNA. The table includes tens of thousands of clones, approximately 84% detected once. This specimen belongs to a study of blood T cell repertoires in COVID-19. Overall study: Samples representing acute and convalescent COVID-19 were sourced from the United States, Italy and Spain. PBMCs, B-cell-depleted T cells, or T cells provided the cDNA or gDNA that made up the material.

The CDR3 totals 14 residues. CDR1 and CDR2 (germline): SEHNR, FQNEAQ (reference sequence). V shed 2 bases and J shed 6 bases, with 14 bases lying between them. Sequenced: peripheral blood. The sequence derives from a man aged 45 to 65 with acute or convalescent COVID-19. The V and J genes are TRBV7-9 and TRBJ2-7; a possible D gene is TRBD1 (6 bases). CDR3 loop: CASSLKQGVGEQYF. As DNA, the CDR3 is TGTGCCAGCAGCTTAAAACAGGGCGTGGGCGAGCAGTACTTC.